The entry below describes one T cell receptor (beta chain). The data were obtained in a study of CDR3 diversity in severe acne. Germline CDR1 is DFQATT and CDR2 is SNEGSKA (reference sequence). Trimming took 6 bases from V and 7 from J, leaving 22 bases between them. The CDR3 length is 15 residues. TCRdb fed the PCR reads into MiXCR, producing one record per CDR3 protein. Here the sample spans tens of thousands of distinct CDR3 sequences, under 55% being singletons. The TCR was taken from a male donor with severe acne vulgaris. The specimen sequenced was blood. This chain joins TRBV20-1 and TRBJ1-5; no reliable D call. The CDR3 nucleotides are TGCAGTGCCAGCAGCGTACGACGGGGAGTACAGCCCCAGCATTTT. This gives the protein CSASSVRRGVQPQHF.